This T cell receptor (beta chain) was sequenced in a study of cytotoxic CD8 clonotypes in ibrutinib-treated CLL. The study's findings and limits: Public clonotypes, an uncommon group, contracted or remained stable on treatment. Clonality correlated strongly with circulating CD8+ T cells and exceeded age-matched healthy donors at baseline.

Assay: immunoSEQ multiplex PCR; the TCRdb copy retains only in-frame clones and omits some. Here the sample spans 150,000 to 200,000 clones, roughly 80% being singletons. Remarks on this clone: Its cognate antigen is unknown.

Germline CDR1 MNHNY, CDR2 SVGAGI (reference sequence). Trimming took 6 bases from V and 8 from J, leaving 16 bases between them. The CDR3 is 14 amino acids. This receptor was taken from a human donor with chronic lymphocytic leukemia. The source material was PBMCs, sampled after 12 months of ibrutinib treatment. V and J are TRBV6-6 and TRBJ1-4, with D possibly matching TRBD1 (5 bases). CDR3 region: CASSARDWFEKLFF. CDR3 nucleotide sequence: TGTGCCAGCAGCGCCAGGGATTGGTTCGAAAAACTGTTTTTT.